This TCR beta chain was found in a study of CD4 T cells in relation to SARS-CoV-2 and coronaviruses. Data came from immunoSEQ multiplex PCR; TCRdb stores just in-frame clones and leaves some out. The sample yields around 16,000 clones, 76% seen once. Before the COVID-19 pandemic, during about 2011-2019, CD4+ T cells were taken from unexposed donors. CD4+ T cells were isolated from the cells after 10 days of culture. For this clone: Its antigen is unknown.

Trimming left V 5 bases short and J 2 bases short, with 8 bases between. This CDR3 has 13 residues. The germline CDR1 and CDR2 sequences are SGHTA and FQGTGA. The rearrangement links TRBV7-3 to TRBJ2-3; no reliable D call. The clonotype originates from a human donor in good health. Sample: CD4+ T cells from PBMCs, cultured in vitro. The CDR3 loop is CASSPAITDTQYF. CDR3 DNA sequence: TGTGCCAGCAGCCCAGCTATCACAGATACGCAGTATTTT.